Listed below are T cell receptor beta chains from one sample, sequenced in a study of blood T cell repertoires in COVID-19. This table comes from immunoSEQ multiplex PCR, and its TCRdb copy is limited to in-frame clones, with some not included. The sample holds over 110,000 clones; roughly 85% are singletons and the top ten take roughly 3.6%. Specimen: peripheral blood. Receptor source: a man in his sixties with acute or convalescent COVID-19. CDR3s include the opening cysteine and the closing phenylalanine or tryptophan. A D gene is named only where the DNA matches it firmly. Rows may omit the clone size; those that give it use once, few, many or a size class.

J gene | clone size | V gene | D gene | CDR3 protein | CDR3 DNA
TRBJ1-1 | . | TRBV4-1 | . | CASSRAGAEAFF | TGCGCCAGCAGCCGTGCCGGGGCTGAAGCTTTCTTT
TRBJ2-7 | . | TRBV6-5 | . | CASSYLVGGPYEQYF | TGTGCCAGCAGTTACTTGGTTGGGGGCCCCTACGAGCAGTACTTC
TRBJ2-1 | . | TRBV20-1 | TRBD2 | CSSGIDEQFF | TGTTCTAGCGGGATCGATGAGCAGTTCTTC
TRBJ2-7 | . | TRBV19 | TRBD2 | CASSIRTLAGAYEQYF | TGTGCCAGTAGTATAAGGACGCTAGCGGGAGCGTACGAGCAGTACTTC
TRBJ1-5 | few | TRBV6-2/TRBV6-3 | . | CASSYGAQPQHF | TGTGCCAGCAGTTATGGGGCTCAGCCCCAGCATTTT
TRBJ2-1 | . | TRBV7-8 | . | CASSLALLGHNEQFF | TGTGCCAGCAGCTTAGCTCTTTTGGGCCACAATGAGCAGTTCTTC
TRBJ2-3 | . | TRBV4-3 | . | CASSQSEADTQYF | TGCGCCAGCAGCCAGTCCGAGGCGGATACGCAGTATTTT
TRBJ1-6 | . | TRBV7-8 | . | CASRQGENSPLHF | TGTGCCAGCAGGCAGGGTGAGAACTCACCCCTCCACTTT
TRBJ1-3 | . | TRBV9 | . | CASSVDQGGNTIYF | TGTGCCAGCAGCGTAGATCAGGGAGGAAACACCATATATTTT
TRBJ2-1 | . | TRBV28 | . | CATLLQGLYNKQFF | TGTGCCACCCTCTTGCAGGGTCTCTACAATAAGCAGTTCTTC
TRBJ1-1 | . | TRBV7-9 | . | CASSSLGGYTEAFF | TGTGCCAGCAGCTCCCTCGGGGGGTATACTGAAGCTTTCTTT
TRBJ2-3 | . | TRBV14 | . | CASSRRGGDTQYF | TGTGCCAGCAGCCGGAGGGGCGGAGATACGCAGTATTTT
TRBJ2-2 | . | TRBV9 | TRBD1 | CASSVRQGATGELFF | TGTGCCAGCAGCGTAAGGCAGGGGGCCACCGGGGAGCTGTTTTTT
TRBJ1-5 | . | TRBV6-5 | . | CASSLGLNQPQHF | TGTGCCAGCAGTTTGGGCCTCAATCAGCCCCAGCATTTT
TRBJ1-1 | . | TRBV5-6 | . | CASSLVGRTRNTEAFF | TGTGCCAGCAGCTTGGTGGGCAGGACTAGGAACACTGAAGCTTTCTTT
TRBJ2-3 | . | TRBV7-9 | TRBD1 | CASRPPGTAQSTDTQYF | TGTGCCAGCAGACCGCCCGGGACAGCACAGAGCACAGATACGCAGTATTTT
TRBJ1-5 | . | TRBV19 | . | CASSVRDTSNQPQHF | TGTGCCAGTAGTGTCCGGGACACTAGCAATCAGCCCCAGCATTTT
TRBJ2-7 | . | TRBV13 | TRBD1 | CASSPTPDRGVEQYF | TGTGCCAGCAGCCCAACCCCGGACAGGGGGGTCGAGCAGTACTTC
TRBJ2-3 | once | TRBV7-9 | . | CASSATGIDTQYF | TGTGCCAGCAGCGCTACAGGGATCGATACGCAGTATTTT
TRBJ1-2 | . | TRBV19 | . | CASSIDRRSGYTF | TGTGCCAGTAGTATAGATCGTAGAAGTGGCTACACCTTC
TRBJ2-6 | . | TRBV7-3 | . | CASSAGAGKLGGANVLTF | TGTGCCAGCAGCGCGGGGGCGGGGAAGCTCGGCGGGGCCAACGTCCTGACTTTC
TRBJ2-7 | . | TRBV19 | TRBD2 | CASSLSRLAAYEQYF | TGTGCCAGTAGTCTCTCACGACTAGCGGCCTACGAGCAGTACTTC
TRBJ2-1 | . | TRBV14 | . | CASSQATNRGGSYNEQFF | TGTGCCAGCAGCCAAGCAACCAACAGAGGGGGCTCCTACAATGAGCAGTTCTTC
TRBJ1-3 | . | TRBV5-1 | TRBD1 | CASSLGAGGSGNTIYF | TGCGCCAGCAGCTTGGGGGCAGGGGGTTCTGGAAACACCATATATTTT
TRBJ1-5 | . | TRBV2 | . | CASSDQVGINQPQHF | TGTGCCAGCAGTGACCAGGTCGGAATCAATCAGCCCCAGCATTTT
TRBJ2-3 | once | TRBV7-6 | TRBD2 | CASSLGLASTDTQYF | TGTGCCAGCAGCCTGGGACTAGCGAGCACAGATACGCAGTATTTT
TRBJ2-1 | . | TRBV7-6 | TRBD2 | CASSTLLAGGPNEQFF | TGTGCCAGCAGCACCTTACTAGCGGGAGGGCCGAATGAGCAGTTCTTC